These 7 T cell receptor beta chains were sequenced from one sample in a study of T cells in Graves' hyperthyroidism and ophthalmopathy. Amplification yielded TCR beta CDR3 regions, with RNA transcripts as the source. An initial round of RT-PCR targeting the TCR CDR3 relied on the HTBI primer set. TCRdb independently ran MiXCR on the multiplex PCR reads; one entry per CDR3 protein. The sample gives 500,000 or so distinct CDR3 sequences, 17% of which show up once; around 17% is in the top ten. Sequenced material: blood. Receptor source: a woman between 18 and 30 years old with Graves' ophthalmopathy.

V is TRBV24-1 and J is TRBJ2-1; 7 nucleotides align to TRBD1. After removal of 1 base from V and 4 bases from J, the junction contained 6 bases not matched to a gene. The CDR3 has 16 amino acids. Germline V gene data show CDR1 as KGHDR and CDR2 as SFDVKD. The CDR3 reads CATSDFEGARYNEQFF. CDR3 bases: TGTGCCACCAGTGATTTTGAGGGGGCGAGGTACAATGAGCAGTTCTTC.

This clonotype was seen a few times. The chain recombines TRBV9 with TRBJ2-1; 7 bases agree with TRBD1. The V gene's germline CDR1 is SGDLS and CDR2 YYNGEE. CDR3 size: 16 residues. V gave up 3 bases and J gave up 0 bases; unmatched junction bases: 6. Here the CDR3 DNA reads TGTGCCAGCAGCGCCTCGGGACAGAGCTCCTACAATGAGCAGTTCTTC. Amino acid sequence: CASSASGQSSYNEQFF.

This clonotype turned up a few times. The CDR3 loop reads CSAPTSGSADTQYF. The DNA of the CDR3 is TGCAGTGCTCCTACTAGCGGGAGTGCAGATACGCAGTATTTT. The chain carries TRBV20-1 and TRBJ2-3, with 11 bases fitting TRBD2. From germline, CDR1 is DFQATT and CDR2 SNEGSKA (reference sequence). This CDR3 spans 14 amino acids. The junction had 5 bases not matched to a gene; V was cut back by 5 bases and J by 4 bases.

This clonotype was found many times. J is TRBJ2-3 and V is TRBV7-3; 9 positions match TRBD2. The V gene end was trimmed by 1 base and the J gene end by 3 bases; junction bases not matched to a gene: 8. The germline V gene encodes CDR1 SGHTA and CDR2 FQGTGA. The CDR3 runs 17 residues. For the CDR3, the DNA is TGTGCCAGCAGCTTAAGCGGGGCGGGAGGGCCTACAGATACGCAGTATTTT. Amino acid sequence: CASSLSGAGGPTDTQYF.

This clonotype was seen many times. The DNA of the CDR3 is TGTGCCAGCAGTTTATTGGCAACCTACGAGCAGTACTTC. Translating gives CASSLLATYEQYF. The genes are TRBV28 and TRBJ2-7; D is unresolved. The germline CDR1 and CDR2 sequences are MDHEN and SYDVKM. This CDR3 is 13 amino acids long. Trimming stripped 1 base from V and 2 bases from J, with 6 bases between.

V usage is TRBV5-1 and J usage is TRBJ2-5; 11 bases align to TRBD2. Unmatched junction bases numbered 6, after V lost 3 bases and J lost 5 bases. From germline, CDR1 is SGHRS and CDR2 YFSETQ. The CDR3 has 15 residues. The CDR3 sequence is CASSWFSGGAETQYF. Written as DNA, the CDR3 is TGCGCCAGCAGCTGGTTTAGCGGGGGGGCGGAGACCCAGTACTTC.

This clonotype came up a few times. J is TRBJ1-2 and V is TRBV29-1; D unresolved. CDR1 and CDR2 (germline): SQVTM, ANQGSEA. The CDR3 runs to 11 residues. Trimming shortened V by 6 bases and J by 4 bases, and 9 bases separated the two germline ends. The CDR3 reads CSVKAGYGYTF. The CDR3 region has the DNA TGCAGCGTCAAGGCAGGCTATGGCTACACCTTC.